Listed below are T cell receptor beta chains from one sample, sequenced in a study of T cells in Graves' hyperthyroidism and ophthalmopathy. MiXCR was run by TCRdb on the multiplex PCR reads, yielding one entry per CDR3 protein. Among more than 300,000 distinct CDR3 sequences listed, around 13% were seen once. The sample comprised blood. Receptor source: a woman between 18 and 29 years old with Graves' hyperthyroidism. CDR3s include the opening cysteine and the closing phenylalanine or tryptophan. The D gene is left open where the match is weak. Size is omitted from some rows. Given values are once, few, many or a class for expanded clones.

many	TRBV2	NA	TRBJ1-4	TGTGCCAGCAGTCAAGGAGCCCCTGAAAAACTGTTTTTT	CASSQGAPEKLFF
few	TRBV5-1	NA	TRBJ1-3	TGCGCCAGCCGACCGGGGGCAGCGGGAAACACCATATATTTT	CASRPGAAGNTIYF
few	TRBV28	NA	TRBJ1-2	TGTGCCAGCAGCGGCGGGACGGACTATGGCTACACCTTC	CASSGGTDYGYTF
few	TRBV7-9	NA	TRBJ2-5	TGTGCCAGCAACAATGACAGTTCTCCCGAAGAGACCCAGTACTTC	CASNNDSSPEETQYF
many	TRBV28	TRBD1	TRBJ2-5	TGTGCCAGCAGCCCCCGAGGCGGGACAGGAGAGACCCAGTACTTC	CASSPRGGTGETQYF
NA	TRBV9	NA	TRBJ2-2	TGTGCCAGCAGCGTCCGAGCTGGTGGCGGGGAGCTGTTTTTT	CASSVRAGGGELFF
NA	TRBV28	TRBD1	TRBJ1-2	TGTGCCAGCAGACCGGACAGGGGCGGTGGCTACACCTTC	CASRPDRGGGYTF
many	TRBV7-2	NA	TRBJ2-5	TGTGCCAGCGGATCTAGCGACCAAGAGACCCAGTACTTC	CASGSSDQETQYF
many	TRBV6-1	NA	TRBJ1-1	TGTGCCAGCAGTGAAAGGGCAAGGGTTTCGGCTGAAGCTTTCTTT	CASSERARVSAEAFF
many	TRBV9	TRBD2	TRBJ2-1	TGTGCCAGCAGTGGAACTGCGGGAGCCTACAATGAGCAGTTCTTC	CASSGTAGAYNEQFF
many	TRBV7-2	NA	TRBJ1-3	TGTGCCAGCAGCTGGGGACTTGGAAACACCATATATTTT	CASSWGLGNTIYF
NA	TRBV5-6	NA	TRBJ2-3	TGTGCCAGCAGCTTGGATTCTGATACAGATACGCAGTATTTT	CASSLDSDTDTQYF
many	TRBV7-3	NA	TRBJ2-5	TGTGCCAGCAGCTTAACGTTCGGGGAGACCCAGTACTTC	CASSLTFGETQYF
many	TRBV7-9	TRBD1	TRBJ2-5	TGTGCCAGCAGCTTTCCCGGGACAGGGACGACCGAAGAGACCCAGTACTTC	CASSFPGTGTTEETQYF
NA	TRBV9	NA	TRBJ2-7	TGTGCCAGCTCCCCCTCGGGGAGCCCCTACGAGCAGTACTTC	CASSPSGSPYEQYF
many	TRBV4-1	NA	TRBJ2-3	TGCGCCAGCAGCCGGACGGGCCCTCGGGATACGCAGTATTTT	CASSRTGPRDTQYF
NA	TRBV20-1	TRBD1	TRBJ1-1	TGCAGTGCTAGAACCTCAGGGGGGGTCCCCCCTGAAGCTTTCTTT	CSARTSGGVPPEAFF
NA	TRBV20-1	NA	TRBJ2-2	TGCAGTGCTCAAACCAGGGGTTTGGTCGGGGAGCTGTTTTTT	CSAQTRGLVGELFF
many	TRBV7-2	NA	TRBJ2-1	TGTGCCAGCAGCCGCCCGGGGAATGAGCAGTTCTTC	CASSRPGNEQFF
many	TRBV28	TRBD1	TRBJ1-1	TGTGCCAGCCGTCCTGGGACAGGGCGGAACACTGAAGCTTTCTTT	CASRPGTGRNTEAFF
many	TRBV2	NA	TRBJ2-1	TGTGCCAGCAGCAGAGCCGGGACCTACAATGAGCAGTTCTTC	CASSRAGTYNEQFF
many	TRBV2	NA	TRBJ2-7	TGTGCCAGCAGTGAAGCGATCAGGAGGGACGAGCAGTACTTC	CASSEAIRRDEQYF
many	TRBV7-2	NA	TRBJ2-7	TGTGCCAGCAGCTTAGTCATAGGGTCGGTGCAGTACTTC	CASSLVIGSVQYF
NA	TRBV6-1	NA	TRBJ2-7	TGTGCCAGCAGTCCCCAGGGACTGATATACGAGCAGTACTTC	CASSPQGLIYEQYF
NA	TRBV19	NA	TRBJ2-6	TGTGCCACCAGACAACTAAATGGGGCCAACGTCCTGACTTTC	CATRQLNGANVLTF
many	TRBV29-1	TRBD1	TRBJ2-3	TGCAGCGGGACAGGGTTCGGCACAGATACGCAGTATTTT	CSGTGFGTDTQYF
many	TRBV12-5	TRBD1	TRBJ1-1	TGTGCTAGTGGCCAGACAGGGTTCACTGAAGCTTTCTTT	CASGQTGFTEAFF
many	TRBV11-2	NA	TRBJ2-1	TGTGCCAGCAGCCCCCGGACCCTACATCCTCCGAATGAGCAGTTCTTC	CASSPRTLHPPNEQFF
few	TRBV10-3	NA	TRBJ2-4	TGTGCCATCAGTGAGTCTGGGGAGAGAAGAAACATTCAGTACTTC	CAISESGERRNIQYF
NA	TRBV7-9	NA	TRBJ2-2	TGTGCCAGCAGCGGGAGCATGAAGCTGTTTTTT	CASSGSMKLFF
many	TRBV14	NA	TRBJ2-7	TGTGCCAGCAGCCAGTACAACTACGAGCAGTACTTC	CASSQYNYEQYF
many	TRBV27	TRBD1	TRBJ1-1	TGTGCCAGCAGCCCTGAGCCGGGACAGGGTAGGGTGAACACTGAAGCTTTCTTT	CASSPEPGQGRVNTEAFF
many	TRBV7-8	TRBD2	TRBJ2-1	TGTGCCAGCAGCCTGGGGACTAGCGGGGGGTGGGGTGAGCAGTTCTTC	CASSLGTSGGWGEQFF
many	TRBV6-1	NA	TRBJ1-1	TGTGCCAGCCCTCTCGGGGCAGGAGAAGCTGAAGCTTTCTTT	CASPLGAGEAEAFF
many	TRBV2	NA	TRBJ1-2	TGTGCCAGCAGTGATGACAACAGGGAGACGCGGGGCTACACCTTC	CASSDDNRETRGYTF
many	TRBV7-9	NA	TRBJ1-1	TGTGCCAGCAGCTTAGTGTGGGGCACTGAAGCTTTCTTT	CASSLVWGTEAFF
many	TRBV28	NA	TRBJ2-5	TGTGCCAGCAGTTTGGGAGCCCAGACCCAGTACTTC	CASSLGAQTQYF
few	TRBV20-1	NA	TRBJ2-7	TGCAGTGCCTATGGGGGAAGCTCCTACGAGCAGTACTTC	CSAYGGSSYEQYF
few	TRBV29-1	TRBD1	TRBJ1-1	TGCAGCGTTGACAGGGGGTCGGCTGAAGCTTTCTTT	CSVDRGSAEAFF
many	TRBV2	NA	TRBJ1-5	TGTGCCAGCAGTGAAGCGCAGTACTTTAGCAATCAGCCCCAGCATTTT	CASSEAQYFSNQPQHF
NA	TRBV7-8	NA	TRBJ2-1	TGTGCCAGCAGCTTAGCGAGGAGACGCTCCTACAATGAGCAGTTCTTC	CASSLARRRSYNEQFF
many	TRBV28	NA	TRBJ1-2	TGTGCCAGCAGTCCGCTGGATGGCTACACCTTC	CASSPLDGYTF